The clone carrying this T cell receptor delta chain came up a few times. Its antigen is unknown. It differs at one base from a far larger clone, so likely a read error. The sample carries other DNA sequences with the same CDR3. V lost 3 bases to trimming and J lost 0 bases, with 20 bases between them. Germline loops: CDR1 TSWWSYY, CDR2 QGS. CDR3 length: 18 residues. Each sorted gammadelta sample had TRG and TRD chains sequenced. TCRdb processed the multiplex PCR reads again with the CATT caller. Of tens of thousands of delta-chain clones in the sample, more than 0.85% were seen once. Gammadelta T cells were flow-sorted from PBMC into Vgamma9/Vdelta2+ and Vdelta2-negative populations for bulk analysis. This sample is drawn from a study of γδ T cells in repeated Plasmodium falciparum infection. Whole-study results and caveats: In Vdelta2-negative, largely Vdelta1+, gammadelta repertoires, repeated controlled infections appeared to drive clonal selection waves. Over time and infection, Vgamma9/Vdelta2+ repertoires remained highly stable and polyclonal. Compared with Australian children, Malian Vdelta2-negative repertoires seemed more clonal, less diverse, less shared.

Sequenced: gamma-delta T cells from blood. The rearrangement links TRDV1 to TRDJ1, with D maybe TRDD3 (5 bases). This TCR derives from a pool of human donors (malaria-infected and uninfected, not separated). CDR3: CALGDLNWPHKYTDKLIF. The CDR3 DNA reads TGTGCTCTTGGGGATCTTAACTGGCCTCACAAATACACCGATAAACTCATCTTT.